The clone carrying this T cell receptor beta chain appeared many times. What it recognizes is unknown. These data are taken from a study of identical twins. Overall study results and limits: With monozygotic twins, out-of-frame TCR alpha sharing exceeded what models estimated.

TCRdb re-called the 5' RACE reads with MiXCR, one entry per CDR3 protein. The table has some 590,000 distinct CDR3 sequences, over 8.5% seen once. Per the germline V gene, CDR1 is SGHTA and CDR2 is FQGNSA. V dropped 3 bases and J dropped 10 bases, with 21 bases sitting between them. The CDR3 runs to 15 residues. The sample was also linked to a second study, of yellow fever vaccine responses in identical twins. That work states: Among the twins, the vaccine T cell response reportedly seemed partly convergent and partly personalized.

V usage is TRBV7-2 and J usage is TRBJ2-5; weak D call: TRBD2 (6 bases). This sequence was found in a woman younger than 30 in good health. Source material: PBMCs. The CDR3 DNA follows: TGTGCCAGCAGCTTCTCTGGGGCGGGGTCCGGTGACCAGTACTTC. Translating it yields CASSFSGAGSGDQYF. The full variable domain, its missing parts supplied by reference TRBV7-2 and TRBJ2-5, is GAGVSQSPSNKVTEKGKDVELRCDPISGHTALYWYRQSLGQGLEFLIYFQGNSAPDKSGLPSDRFSAERTGGSVSTLTIQRTQQEDSAVYLCASSFSGAGSGDQYFGPGTRLLVL.